This is a list of T cell receptor beta chains from one sample in a study of tumor-infiltrating lymphocytes in primary liver carcinoma. TCRdb re-analysed the multiplex PCR reads in MiXCR, keeping a single row per CDR3 protein. The sample shows 45,000 to 65,000 distinct CDR3 sequences, around 77% of them seen only once. Sequencing was performed on liver tumor tissue from sampling region 5. The origin of the receptors is a man between 40 and 49 years old with primary liver carcinoma and hepatitis B virus infection. CDR3s include the opening cysteine and the closing phenylalanine or tryptophan. Each record gives: V gene, D gene, J gene, clone size, CDR3 DNA, CDR3 protein. D genes are given only for firm matches. A clone size is listed for some rows: how often the clone was seen (once, few, many), or a class if it is expanded.

TRBV28	-	TRBJ1-1	once	TGTGTCAGCATCATTGGACGGCTTTGGAACACTGAAGCTTTCTTT	CVSIIGRLWNTEAFF
TRBV29-1	-	TRBJ2-5	-	TGTAGCGTTCCACTGGGCGCGGAGGCCCAGTACTTC	CSVPLGAEAQYF
TRBV28	-	TRBJ1-5	-	TGTGCCAGCAGCCCAACTCCTTATAGCAACCAGCCCCAGCATTTT	CASSPTPYSNQPQHF
TRBV5-1	TRBD2	TRBJ2-5	-	TGCGCCAGCAGTTCGGCCGGGGCTAGCGGGGCCCTACAAGAGACCCAGTACTTC	CASSSAGASGALQETQYF
TRBV11-3	TRBD2	TRBJ2-3	-	TGTGCCAGCGGCCTTAGCGGGAGACGGACAGATACGCAGTGTTTT	CASGLSGRRTDTQCF
TRBV29-1	-	TRBJ1-2	-	TGCAGCCTCAAGTTTGGACAGTCGATATATGGCTACACGTTC	CSLKFGQSIYGYTF
TRBV28	TRBD1	TRBJ2-1	-	TGTGCCAGCTTCGGGACAGTCGCATTCACTAAGCAGTTCTTC	CASFGTVAFTKQFF
TRBV12-3/TRBV12-4	TRBD2	TRBJ2-7	-	TGTGCCAGCGGTCCAGCGGGAGTAAGGAATGAGCAGTACTTC	CASGPAGVRNEQYF
TRBV5-1	-	TRBJ2-3	-	TGCGCCAGGAGCTTGGACGCCGGGGATACGCAGTATTTT	CARSLDAGDTQYF
TRBV11-3	-	TRBJ2-1	-	TGTGTCAGCAGCTTAAATGACAATGAGTTGTTCTTC	CVSSLNDNELFF
TRBV29-1	-	TRBJ1-2	-	-	CSAHGIWGEYGCTF
TRBV6-6	-	TRBJ1-5	-	TGTCCCAGCAGTTACATACAGGGAAATCAGCCCCAGCATTTT	CPSSYIQGNQPQHF
TRBV6-1	-	TRBJ2-1	once	TGTTCCAGCAGTGCGCGGAAGAACAATGAGCAGTTCTTC	CSSSARKNNEQFF
TRBV29-1	-	TRBJ2-7	-	TGCAACGTTGATAAAGGTGACGAGCAGTACTTC	CNVDKGDEQYF
TRBV29-1	TRBD2	TRBJ2-7	-	TGCAGCGCCCAGGAGCTAGCGGGAGATTACGAACAGTACTTC	CSAQELAGDYEQYF
TRBV11-2	TRBD2	TRBJ2-1	-	TGTGCCAACAGTACTAGCGGGTTCTACAATAAACAGTTCTTC	CANSTSGFYNKQFF